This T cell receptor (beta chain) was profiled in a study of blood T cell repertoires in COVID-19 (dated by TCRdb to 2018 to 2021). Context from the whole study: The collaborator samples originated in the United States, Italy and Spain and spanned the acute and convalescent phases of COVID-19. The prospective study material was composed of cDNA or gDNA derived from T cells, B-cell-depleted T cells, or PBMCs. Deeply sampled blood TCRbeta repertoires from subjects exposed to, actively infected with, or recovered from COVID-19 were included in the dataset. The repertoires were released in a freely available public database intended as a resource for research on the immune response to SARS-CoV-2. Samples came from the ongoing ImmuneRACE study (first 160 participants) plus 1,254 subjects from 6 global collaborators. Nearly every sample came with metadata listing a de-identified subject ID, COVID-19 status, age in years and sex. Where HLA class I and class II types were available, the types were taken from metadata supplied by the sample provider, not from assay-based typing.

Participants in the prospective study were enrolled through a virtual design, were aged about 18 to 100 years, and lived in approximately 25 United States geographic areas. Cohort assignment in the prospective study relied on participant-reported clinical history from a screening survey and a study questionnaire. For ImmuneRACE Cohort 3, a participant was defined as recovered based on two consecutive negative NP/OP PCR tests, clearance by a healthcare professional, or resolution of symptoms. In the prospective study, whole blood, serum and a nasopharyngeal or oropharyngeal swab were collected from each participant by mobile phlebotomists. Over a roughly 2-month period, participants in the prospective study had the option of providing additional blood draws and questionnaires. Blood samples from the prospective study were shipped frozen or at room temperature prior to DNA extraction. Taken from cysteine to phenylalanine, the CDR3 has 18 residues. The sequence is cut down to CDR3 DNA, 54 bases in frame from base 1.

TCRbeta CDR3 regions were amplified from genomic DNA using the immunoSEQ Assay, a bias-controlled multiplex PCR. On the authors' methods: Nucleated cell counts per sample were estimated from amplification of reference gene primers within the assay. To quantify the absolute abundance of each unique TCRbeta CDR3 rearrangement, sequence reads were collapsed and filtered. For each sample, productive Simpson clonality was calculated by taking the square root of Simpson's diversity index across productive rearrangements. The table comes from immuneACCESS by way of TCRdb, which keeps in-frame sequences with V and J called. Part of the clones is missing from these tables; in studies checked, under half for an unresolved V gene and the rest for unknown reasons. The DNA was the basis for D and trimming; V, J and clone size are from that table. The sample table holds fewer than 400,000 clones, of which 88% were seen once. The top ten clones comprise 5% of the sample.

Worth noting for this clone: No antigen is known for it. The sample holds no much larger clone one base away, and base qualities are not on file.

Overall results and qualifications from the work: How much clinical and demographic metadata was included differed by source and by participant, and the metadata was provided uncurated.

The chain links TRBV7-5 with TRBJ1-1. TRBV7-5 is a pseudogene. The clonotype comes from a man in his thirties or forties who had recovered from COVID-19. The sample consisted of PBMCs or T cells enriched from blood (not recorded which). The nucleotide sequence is TGTGTCAGAAGCTGGGGCTCGGGAAAGCGGGGTAAGAACACTGAAGCTTTCTTT. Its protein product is CVRSWGSGKRGKNTEAFF.